This TCR beta chain was retrieved from a study of T cells after posttransplantation cyclophosphamide. Whole-study findings and limits: Skin or GI-infiltrating T cells shared few TRB sequences with blood. Donor CD8+ memory clones often dominated recipient blood repertoires at later times.

CDR3 size: 15 residues. CDR1 is MNHEY, CDR2 SVGAGI, per germline. Unmatched junction bases numbered 8, after V lost 6 bases and J lost 6 bases. On this clone itself: What it recognizes is unknown.

The related graft donor's blood sample was taken on the day of bone marrow donation. Sequencing was performed with immunoSEQ multiplex PCR; in TCRdb, only in-frame clones are kept and a portion is missing. The data contain 45,000 to 60,000 clones, roughly nine tenths of them seen just once; the ten biggest clones take up 3% to 3.5%. The receptor's source is a woman between 50 and 59 years old in good health and a related stem cell transplant donor. The chain joins TRBV6-5 to TRBJ1-6; TRBD1 matches at 7 bases. The specimen was PBMCs. The CDR3 DNA reads as TGTGCCAGCAGCTCAACCGACAGGGCTAATTCACCCCTCCACTTT. It codes for CASSSTDRANSPLHF.